This TCR beta chain was captured by sequencing in a study of cytomegalovirus exposure and HLA in healthy donors. Study conclusions and caveats: It was shown in a later analysis that HLA-associated TCR beta chains were more clonally expanded than other, equally common chains. Through in vitro validation, three CMV-associated chains were shown to be specific for CMV antigens. The authors reported that TCR beta sequences could predict HLA-A and HLA-B alleles. These predictions were accurate for most subjects in the first cohort.

V was pared by 2 bases and J by 18 bases, with 23 bases between. Looked up from germline, CDR1 is ENHRY and CDR2 is SYGVKD. CDR3 length: 15 amino acids. This clone turned up a few times. Its antigen is still unknown. Researchers ran the PCR with 60 Vbeta and 13 Jbeta primers. In the original workflow: About 83 million unique TCR beta chains, roughly 10 million shared, were counted in a later analysis. Only in-frame clones appear in the TCRdb table, and some are missing; sequencing was by immunoSEQ multiplex PCR. Clone size and V and J calls were adopted from that table, with D and trimming inferred from the DNA. Of about 160,000 clones in the sample, roughly 81% were seen once.

The TCR comes from a woman aged 45-65 years in good health and CMV-seronegative. Material: PBMCs. The V call is TRBV10-3, the J call TRBJ1-6; D might be TRBD1 (6 bases). CDR3 sequence: CAISEEQGQAIGHHF. The DNA for the CDR3 is TGTGCCATCAGTGAGGAGCAGGGGCAGGCCATAGGACACCACTTT.